Presented here are 22 T cell receptor beta chains from one specimen sequenced in a study of response to subunit inactivated influenza vaccine. TCRdb fed the RT-PCR reads into MiXCR, producing one record per CDR3 protein. The sample lists 450,000 to 600,000 distinct CDR3 sequences; about 15% were seen once. The specimen was CD4+ T cells sorted from PBMCs, collected about 23 months after vaccination. These receptor sequences come from a man aged 45 to 75 who received an inactivated influenza vaccine.

The chain recombines TRBV12-3 or TRBV12-4 with TRBJ1-5; no definite D call. The length of the CDR3 is 15 residues. V lost 1 base and J 4 bases, leaving 11 bases between the germline ends. The CDR3 sequence: CASSLGQLGNQPQHF. As DNA, the CDR3 is TGTGCCAGCAGTTTAGGGCAGCTAGGAAATCAGCCCCAGCATTTT.

The chain links TRBV4-2 to TRBJ2-7; 7 nucleotides agree with TRBD1. The CDR3 spans 13 residues. Unmatched junction bases numbered 6, after V lost 5 bases and J lost 5 bases. Germline CDR1 LGHNA, CDR2 YNFKEQ. The CDR3 nucleotides are TGTGCCAGCAGCTTACGACAGGGCCACGAGCAGTACTTC. Residues: CASSLRQGHEQYF.

This clonotype has just a few counts. V is TRBV20-1 and J is TRBJ1-4; 10 nucleotides line up with TRBD1. Trimming took 6 bases from V and 8 from J; bases not matched to a gene: 9. CDR1 and CDR2 (germline): DFQATT, SNEGSKA (reference sequence). The CDR3 spans 14 residues. DNA for the CDR3: TGCAGTGCAAGGGACAGGGGCAATCAAGAAAAACTGTTTTTT. This gives the protein CSARDRGNQEKLFF.

The chain is built from TRBV20-1 and TRBJ2-7, with TRBD2 matching 14 bases. The germline V gene has CDR1 DFQATT and CDR2 SNEGSKA (reference sequence). With 4 bases clipped from V and 5 bases from J, the junction kept 7 bases outside the gene matches. The CDR3 length is 15 residues. The CDR3 region is CSATTGTSGSDEQYF. The CDR3 nucleotides read TGCAGTGCTACCACCGGGACTAGCGGGAGCGACGAGCAGTACTTC.

Only a few counts were recorded for this clonotype. The chain combines TRBV29-1 with TRBJ1-1; 7 bases map to TRBD1. Trimming took 4 bases from V and 4 from J; bases not matched to a gene: 12. In germline, CDR1 is SQVTM, CDR2 ANQGSEA. The CDR3 is 15 amino acids. The DNA of the CDR3 is TGCAGCGTTGGACCTACGAGGGGGCGTTTCACTGAAGCTTTCTTT. It specifies CSVGPTRGRFTEAFF.

For the CDR3, the DNA is TGTGCCAGCAGTTACTGGGTGGCTAGCGGAAAGTTAAAACAAGAGACCCAGTACTTC. It encodes CASSYWVASGKLKQETQYF. The chain links TRBV6-2 or TRBV6-3 to TRBJ2-5; 7 nucleotides align to TRBD2. Germline loops: CDR1 MNHEY, CDR2 SVGEGT. Trimming cost V 1 base and J 2 bases; bases outside gene matches: 16. This CDR3 spans 19 amino acids.

This clonotype turned up a few times. The chain couples TRBV5-1 to TRBJ1-1; weak D call: TRBD1 (6 bases). The CDR3 consists of 13 residues. The V gene lost 4 bases and the J gene lost 5 bases, with 12 bases spanning the gap. CDR1 is SGHRS, CDR2 YFSETQ, per germline. CDR3 protein: CASSREQGTEAFF. CDR3 sequence (DNA): TGCGCCAGCAGCCGCGAACAGGGTACTGAAGCTTTCTTT. Full variable domain (rest looked up from reference TRBV5-1 and TRBJ1-1): KAGVTQTPRYLIKTRGQQVTLSCSPISGHRSVSWYQQTPGQGLQFLFEYFSETQRNKGNFPGRFSGRQFSNSRSEMNVSTLELGDSALYLCASSREQGTEAFFGQGTRLTVV.

Only a few counts were recorded for this clonotype. The chain recombines TRBV5-1 with TRBJ2-3; unclear D gene. With 5 bases removed from V and 3 bases from J, the gap between germline ends came to 10 bases. Germline CDR1 and CDR2: SGHRS and YFSETQ. The CDR3 covers 13 residues. The CDR3 loop reads CASRDGRTDTQYF. The CDR3 DNA reads as TGCGCCAGCAGAGATGGTAGAACAGATACGCAGTATTTT.

This clonotype was detected many times. The gene calls are TRBV20-1 and TRBJ2-7; D tentatively fits TRBD1 or TRBD2 (5 bases each). The CDR3 extends over 15 amino acids. Germline-derived CDR1 and CDR2 are DFQATT and SNEGSKA (reference sequence). V was trimmed by 6 bases and J by 0 bases, leaving 18 bases between them. The CDR3 reads CSAPRGATSSYEQYF. CDR3 DNA: TGCAGTGCCCCGAGGGGAGCGACAAGCTCCTACGAGCAGTACTTC.

Only a few counts were recorded for this clonotype. The rearrangement uses TRBV10-3 and TRBJ1-3, with a tentative D call TRBD1 (6 bases). Germline loops: CDR1 ENHRY, CDR2 SYGVKD. This CDR3 region has 15 residues. The V and J ends lost 2 bases and 4 bases respectively, with 12 bases between them. CDR3 in DNA: TGTGCCATCAGTGAGACGGCAGGGACAGGAAACACCATATATTTT. This codes for CAISETAGTGNTIYF.

This clonotype was counted only a few times. The chain combines TRBV20-1 with TRBJ2-7, with a possible D match to TRBD2 (6 bases). The CDR3 sequence is 13 residues long. Trimming took off 3 bases at V and 6 bases at J, with 15 bases between the two ends. The germline gives CDR1 DFQATT, CDR2 SNEGSKA (reference sequence). This CDR3 is CSASDPGVPEQYF. As DNA, the CDR3 is TGCAGTGCTAGCGACCCGGGGGTTCCCGAGCAGTACTTC.

This clonotype was seen once. The chain joins TRBV5-1 to TRBJ2-7; 8 nucleotides agree with TRBD1. The germline V gene has CDR1 SGHRS and CDR2 YFSETQ. The J segment lost 0 bases and the V segment lost 3 bases, leaving 14 bases of the junction unmatched. CDR3 size: 18 residues. CDR3 sequence: CASSWGQASGRYSYEQYF. The DNA for the CDR3 is TGCGCCAGCAGCTGGGGACAGGCGTCGGGGCGTTACTCCTACGAGCAGTACTTC.

This sequence joins TRBV11-2 and TRBJ2-7, with 8 bases that match TRBD2. The V gene's germline CDR1 is SGHAT and CDR2 FQNNGV. This CDR3 is 16 amino acids long. The V gene end was trimmed by 0 bases and the J gene end by 7 bases; junction bases not matched to a gene: 11. As DNA, the CDR3 is TGTGCCAGCAGCTTAGATATTACGGGAGGGTTGCGGGAGCAGTACTTC. It specifies CASSLDITGGLREQYF.

The CDR3 reads CASSPTGGNGYNEQFF. DNA of the CDR3: TGCGCCAGCAGCCCGACTGGGGGCAACGGCTACAATGAGCAGTTCTTC. The chain recombines TRBV4-3 with TRBJ2-1; D is perhaps TRBD1 (6 bases). Trimming removed 4 bases at V and 3 bases at J, with 16 bases between. Germline V gives CDR1 LGHNA, CDR2 YSLEER. The CDR3 contains 16 residues.

This chain uses TRBV5-1 with TRBJ2-2; 10 bases align to TRBD2. The germline gives CDR1 SGHRS, CDR2 YFSETQ. CDR3 size: 17 residues. The junction had 7 bases not matched to a gene; V was cut back by 0 bases and J by 5 bases. This CDR3 is CASSLAQRGGRTGELFF. The CDR3 DNA is TGCGCCAGCAGCTTGGCCCAGCGGGGGGGCAGAACCGGGGAGCTGTTTTTT.

This clonotype has more than one count but fewer than ten. This rearrangement joins TRBV5-4 to TRBJ2-3, with 7 bases lining up with TRBD1. J gave up 4 bases and V 7 bases, and 6 bases lay outside the gene matches. CDR1 is SGHNT, CDR2 YYREEE, per germline (reference sequence). The CDR3 runs 13 residues. The CDR3 spells CASRTGAADTQYF. As DNA, the CDR3 is TGTGCCAGCCGGACAGGTGCAGCAGATACGCAGTATTTT.

The sample holds a few counts of this clonotype. The V gene is TRBV6-6, the J gene TRBJ2-7, with unresolved D. Germline values: CDR1 MNHNY, CDR2 SVGAGI (reference sequence). V was trimmed by 3 bases and J by 5 bases, leaving 8 bases between them. This CDR3 has 12 residues. The DNA for the CDR3 is TGTGCCAGCAGTTATTCATGGGACGAGCAGTACTTC. Residues: CASSYSWDEQYF.

In DNA, the CDR3 is TGCGCCAGCAGCTTGGAAGGGGGAATCGAGACCCAGTACTTC. Translated, it gives CASSLEGGIETQYF. V usage is TRBV5-1 and J usage is TRBJ2-5; weak D call: TRBD1 (6 bases). Germline V gives CDR1 SGHRS, CDR2 YFSETQ. Trimming left V 0 bases short and J 5 bases short, with 11 bases between. The CDR3 is made up of 14 amino acids.

The V gene is TRBV29-1, the J gene TRBJ2-7, with 13 bases that match TRBD2. The CDR3 totals 16 residues. Germline V CDR1 and CDR2: SQVTM, ANQGSEA. The V and J ends lost 0 bases and 1 base, in that order; junction bases with no gene match: 3. CDR3 amino acids: CSVEEGLAGLSYEQYF. The CDR3 nucleotides are TGCAGCGTTGAAGAGGGACTAGCGGGATTATCCTACGAGCAGTACTTC.

This clonotype showed up many times. The chain carries TRBV5-6 and TRBJ1-1; 7 bases match TRBD1. From germline, CDR1 is SGHDT and CDR2 YYEEEE. With V trimmed by 6 bases and J by 6 bases, 2 bases remained unmatched. The CDR3 has 11 residues. The CDR3, as DNA: TGTGCCAGCAACCAGGGGGCTGAAGCTTTCTTT. Its translation is CASNQGAEAFF. Full variable domain (rest looked up from reference TRBV5-6 and TRBJ1-1): DAGVTQSPTHLIKTRGQQVTLRCSPKSGHDTVSWYQQALGQGPQFIFQYYEEEERQRGNFPDRFSGHQFPNYSSELNVNALLLGDSALYLCASNQGAEAFFGQGTRLTVV.

A few counts support this clonotype. The chain couples TRBV12-3 or TRBV12-4 to TRBJ2-3; 7 bases are shared with TRBD2. The CDR3 spans 14 residues. The V segment lost 6 bases and the J segment 8 bases; nucleotides outside the gene matches: 11. This CDR3 reads CASSQGRERGTQYF. The CDR3 nucleotides read TGTGCCAGCAGCCAAGGGCGGGAGCGAGGTACGCAGTATTTT.

A few counts support this clonotype. The J gene is TRBJ2-7, the V gene TRBV5-1; 13 bases fit TRBD2. CDR3 length equals 16 residues. The junction had 5 bases not matched to a gene; V was cut back by 4 bases and J by 1 base. Germline CDR1 is SGHRS and CDR2 is YFSETQ. This CDR3 is CASSQGLAGRSYEQYF. The CDR3 region has the DNA TGCGCCAGCAGCCAGGGACTAGCGGGACGTTCCTACGAGCAGTACTTC.